A selection of T cell receptor beta chains follows, all from one sample in a study of T cells in Graves' hyperthyroidism and ophthalmopathy. TCRdb recomputed calls from the multiplex PCR reads with MiXCR, one row per CDR3 protein. The sample contains 540,000 or so distinct CDR3 sequences, 46% of which appear only once. Material: peripheral blood or thyroid tissue (not recorded which). These receptors all stem from an adult woman with Graves' disease, either hyperthyroidism or ophthalmopathy (not recorded which). CDR3s include the opening cysteine and the closing phenylalanine or tryptophan. Each record gives: clone size, J gene, D gene, V gene, CDR3 protein, CDR3 DNA. The D gene is left open where the match is weak. The size field is filled for only some rows; it gives once, few, many or a size class.

NA TRBJ2-7 NA TRBV7-9 CASSLWSGVSGEQYF TGTGCCAGCAGCCTGTGGTCCGGGGTCAGCGGCGAGCAGTACTTC
many TRBJ2-7 TRBD1 TRBV19 CASRTGTGKIYEQYF TGTGCCAGCAGAACCGGGACAGGTAAAATCTACGAGCAGTACTTC
many TRBJ1-5 TRBD1 TRBV15 CATSRDDRADQPQHF TGTGCCACCAGCAGAGATGACAGGGCGGATCAGCCCCAGCATTTT
NA TRBJ2-2 NA TRBV24-1 CATGRDGTGELFF TGTGCCACCGGCCGGGACGGCACCGGGGAGCTGTTTTTT
few TRBJ1-1 TRBD1 TRBV5-1 CASSLAGQGAF TGCGCCAGCAGCTTGGCCGGACAGGGGGCCTTT
NA TRBJ1-2 NA TRBV9 CASSDGIGSGDGYTF TGTGCCAGCAGCGACGGAATCGGGTCAGGGGATGGCTACACCTTC
NA TRBJ1-6 TRBD1 TRBV6-6 CASSLRQGNDSPLHF TGTGCCAGCAGCCTTAGACAGGGAAACGATTCACCCCTCCACTTT
NA TRBJ2-2 NA TRBV28 CASSFIRGLFF TGTGCCAGCAGTTTCATCAGGGGGCTGTTTTTT
many TRBJ1-4 NA TRBV7-9 CASSRRGGNEKLFF TGTGCCAGCAGCCGCAGGGGCGGTAATGAAAAACTGTTTTTT
NA TRBJ1-5 TRBD1 TRBV7-3 CASSGQGMQPQHF TGTGCCAGCAGCGGACAGGGTATGCAGCCCCAGCATTTT
NA TRBJ2-7 NA TRBV2 CVSNGRQGLYEQYF TGTGTCAGCAATGGGCGTCAGGGTCTCTACGAGCAGTACTTC
few TRBJ2-5 TRBD2 TRBV29-1 CSARTSGETQYF TGCAGCGCACGGACTAGCGGGGAGACCCAGTACTTC
NA TRBJ1-2 NA TRBV2 CASSVGRDVGGYTF TGCGCCAGCAGTGTGGGCCGGGATGTGGGTGGCTACACCTTC
NA TRBJ2-5 NA TRBV7-8 CASSLGEKEQYF TGTGCCAGCAGCTTAGGGGAAAAGGAGCAGTACTTC
NA TRBJ2-5 TRBD1 TRBV11-2 CASRFAGTGGETQYF TGTGCCAGCAGATTTGCCGGGACAGGGGGGGAGACCCAGTACTTC
many TRBJ2-5 TRBD2 TRBV10-3 CAISGGLAGEETQYF TGTGCCATCAGTGGGGGACTAGCGGGAGAAGAGACCCAGTACTTC